This T cell receptor (beta chain) originates from a study of cytomegalovirus exposure and HLA in healthy donors. General study findings and limits: Per a prior analysis, the majority of TCR beta V segments were productive roughly 87% or roughly 30% of the time. As a later analysis revealed, most CMV-associated TCR beta chains appeared HLA-restricted. Donors were assumed by presence/absence analyses to have roughly uniform sequencing depth. Testing in vitro showed a few CMV-associated chains specific for CMV antigens.

This clone has just one count. Its specificity is unknown. The PCR ran on 60 Vbeta and 13 Jbeta primers. Sequencing used immunoSEQ multiplex PCR; TCRdb keeps in-frame clones, though not all of them. Of roughly 77,000 clones in the sample, 72% were seen once. The V end lost 3 bases, the J end lost 3 bases, and 14 bases lay between the germline ends. The CDR3 has 14 residues. CDR1 and CDR2 (germline): SQVTM, ANQGSEA. Input material: PBMCs. This TCR derives from a woman between 35 and 50 years old in good health and CMV-seropositive. The genes are TRBV29-1 and TRBJ1-1; D unclear. The CDR3 region is CSVDGYTGDTEAFF. In DNA, the CDR3 is TGCAGCGTTGATGGTTATACCGGGGACACTGAAGCTTTCTTT. The whole variable domain, remainder taken from reference TRBV29-1 and TRBJ1-1, is SAVISQKPSRDICQRGTSLTIQCQVDSQVTMMFWYRQQPGQSLTLIATANQGSEATYESGFVIDKFPISRPNLTFSTLTVSNMSPEDSSIYLCSVDGYTGDTEAFFGQGTRLTVV.